Sequencing of this T cell receptor (beta chain) was carried out in a study of T cell repertoires and leukemia-associated antigens (dated by TCRdb to about 2019). Looking at the study overall: Per sample, about 5.1 to 6.6 million read pairs and roughly 3.3 to 5.0 million effective reads were obtained, for about 15 million effective reads in total. Using in vitro peptide stimulation of healthy T cells, the study sought to determine the antigen recognized by a TCR Vbeta21 clone earlier detected in CML patients. What the study reported, not specific to this receptor: Antigen specificity and function of the expanded clones were not tested directly and required further investigation. The four groups showed no significant differences in numbers of Vbeta genes (about 59), Jbeta genes (about 14), VDJ rearrangements, or unique CDR3s.

Total RNA was extracted from the cultured T cells with TRIzol reagent. TCRbeta libraries were amplified from RNA using 5' rapid amplification of cDNA ends (5'RACE). Before sequencing, library concentration and integrity were assessed using Qubit, an Agilent instrument, and quantitative PCR. A commercial service provider sequenced the qualified libraries on Illumina HiSeq or MiSeq. In the authors' own workflow: TCR sequences in each sample were identified with MiXCR version 1.8.2. For a clone to be considered qualified, a CDR3 longer than four amino acids, an in-frame nucleotide length, and the absence of a stop codon were required. A read containing the complete CDR3 structure was defined as an effective read. Expanded clones were validated by RT-PCR with 24 Vbeta primers, GeneScan spectratyping, and Sanger sequencing. TCRdb passed the public sequencing reads through fastp at Q25 and MiXCR, retaining productive beta sequences. Rows matching on CDR3 protein sequence are summarized as one entry with the most common DNA and genes. TCRdb's processing, not the authors' own work, is the source of the V and J calls. The table for this sample lists roughly 15,000 distinct CDR3 sequences; 39% of them were counted only once. The top ten hold 7.5% to 10% of the sample.

With respect to this clonotype: The antigen this receptor binds is unknown. There are no base qualities to consult, and no much larger clone falls within one base.

V was cut back by 4 bases and J by 3 bases, leaving a gap of 17 bases between them. CDR1 SGHRS and CDR2 YFSETQ are derived from the germline V gene. The CDR3, cysteine through phenylalanine, is 15 amino acids long. CDR3 DNA only is kept here, 45 bases in frame from base 1. CD3+ T cells were first rested overnight at 2.5 million to 3 million cells/mL in RPMI 1640 without fetal bovine serum. Following the manufacturer's instructions, MACS immunomagnetic beads were used to pull CD3+ T cells out of the PBMCs. Sequenced input: CD3+ T cells sorted from blood and cultured. Recombination linked TRBV5-1 to TRBJ2-7; the D call is tentative, TRBD1 or TRBD2, as each matches 5 bases. This receptor was obtained from a female donor in good health. The nucleotides read TGCGCCAGCAGCCTAGCCGAGACAGCCTACTACGAGCAGTACTTC. It codes for CASSLAETAYYEQYF.